This T cell receptor beta chain was profiled in a study of response to subunit inactivated influenza vaccine. Study findings and constraints: There was a suggestion from the authors that each seasonal influenza vaccination recruits few new T cells.

About this clonotype itself: Its matching antigen is unknown.

V shed 6 bases and J shed 0 bases, with 18 bases lying between them. CDR3 length equals 18 residues. The germline V gene has CDR1 MNHEY and CDR2 SMNVEV (reference sequence). One entry per CDR3 protein results from TCRdb running MiXCR on the RT-PCR reads. There are more than 700,000 distinct CDR3 sequences in the sample; about 20% occur only once, and 10% lies in the top ten. The sequencing here drew on PBMCs from blood, taken 4 to 6 days after vaccination. V usage is TRBV27 and J usage is TRBJ2-6; TRBD1 or TRBD2 may be the D gene (5 bases each). This clonotype was sampled from a man aged 45-65 years who received an inactivated influenza vaccine. CDR3 amino acids: CASSPGWGMSSGANVLTF. The CDR3 DNA sequence: TGTGCCAGCAGCCCCGGTTGGGGGATGAGCTCTGGGGCCAACGTCCTGACTTTC.